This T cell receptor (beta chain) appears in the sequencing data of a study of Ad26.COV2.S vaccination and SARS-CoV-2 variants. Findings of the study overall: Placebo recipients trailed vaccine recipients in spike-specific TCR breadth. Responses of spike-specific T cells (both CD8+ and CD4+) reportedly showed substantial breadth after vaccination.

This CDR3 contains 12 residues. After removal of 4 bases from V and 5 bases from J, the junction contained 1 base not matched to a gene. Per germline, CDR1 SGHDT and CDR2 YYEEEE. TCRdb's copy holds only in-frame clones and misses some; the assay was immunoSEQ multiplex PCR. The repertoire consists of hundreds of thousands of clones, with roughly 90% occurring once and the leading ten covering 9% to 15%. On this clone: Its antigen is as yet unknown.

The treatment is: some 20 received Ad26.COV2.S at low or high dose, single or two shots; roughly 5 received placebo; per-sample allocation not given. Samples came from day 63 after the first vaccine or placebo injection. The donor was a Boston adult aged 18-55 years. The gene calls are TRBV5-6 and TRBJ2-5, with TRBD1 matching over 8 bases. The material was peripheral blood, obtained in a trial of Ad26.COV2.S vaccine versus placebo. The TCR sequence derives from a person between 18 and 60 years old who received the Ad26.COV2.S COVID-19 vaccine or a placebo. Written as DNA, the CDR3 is TGTGCCAGCAGCGACAGGGGTGAGACCCAGTACTTC. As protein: CASSDRGETQYF.